This T cell receptor beta chain was identified during a study of blood T cell repertoires in COVID-19. Profiling relied on immunoSEQ multiplex PCR, and the TCRdb table lists in-frame clones only, not all of them. The repertoire holds 100,000 to 110,000 clones, with almost 90% as singletons. This clone is large within its sample. Looked up from germline, CDR1 is MRHNA and CDR2 is SNTAGT. This CDR3 is 14 amino acids long. V was clipped by 5 bases and J by 4 bases; unmatched bases: 4. This sequence joins TRBV6-4 and TRBJ2-7, with 11 nucleotides matching TRBD1. Source material: peripheral blood. This receptor was identified in a human donor in a cohort sampled during active COVID-19. In nucleotides, the CDR3 is TGTGCCAGCAGTAAGGGACAGGGGGGATACGAGCAGTACTTC. This encodes CASSKGQGGYEQYF.